Below, one T cell receptor (beta chain) is given with its context. It has no known antigen specificity. No base-level quality is on record; no much larger clone is a single base apart. The record originates from a study of tumor-infiltrating lymphocytes in primary liver carcinoma (dated by TCRdb to about 2017). For the wider study: Between November 2015 and early 2016, about five patients in China with histopathologically diagnosed primary liver carcinoma had their tumors surgically resected. Samples yielded roughly 3.65 to 7.13 million productive TCRbeta reads; read depth did not differ significantly between tissue types. A total of 35 specimens from 5 patients underwent TCRbeta repertoire sequencing, comprising approximately 25 tumor regions, 5 adjacent noncancerous liver tissues and 5 peripheral blood samples. Repertoires from technical replicates were highly reproducible, with mean shared-clone rates about 0.9 and correlation coefficients above 0.95. Across five regions of each liver tumor, along with adjacent normal tissue and blood, the study brought together TCRbeta repertoire sequencing, expression microarrays and whole-exome sequencing. The five patients had tumors staged T1-T3 N0M0, with maximum diameters ranging from about 4.2 to 11 cm. Of the five patients, three men and two women aged 30 to 69 years, four had hepatocellular carcinoma and one had combined HCC and intrahepatic cholangiocarcinoma.

The CDR1 and CDR2 encoded by the germline V gene are MNHNS and SASEGT. From its cysteine to its phenylalanine, the CDR3 spans 16 amino acids. The read is trimmed to its CDR3 DNA, 48 bases read in frame from base 1. The junction carries 15 bases between V and J, which are trimmed by 6 bases and 0 bases respectively. The paper's findings and limits, for the study overall: Because only the TCR beta chain was sequenced and unpaired alpha chains were not captured, true repertoire diversity is likely underestimated. The top 250 clones made up a significantly larger repertoire fraction in tumors than in blood (p = 0.039). Since the samples were bulk and unsorted, there was no way to compare CD4+ and CD8+ T cell repertoires. Only a few patients were included in the study, and the authors note that the findings should be validated in a larger study. Pairs of tumor regions showed greater repertoire overlap (mean 36%) than tumor-adjacent pairs (17%) or tumor-blood pairs (approximately 14%), which is consistent with antigen-driven expansion.

A constant-region primer and ProtoScript II reverse transcriptase were used to reverse-transcribe TCRbeta-specific cDNA from 500 ng total RNA. TCRbeta libraries were built with three nested multiplex PCR rounds, a slightly modified ARM-PCR procedure. The first two PCR rounds used multiplex TRBV1-TRBV30 forward primers with a Cbeta reverse primer, each for approximately 9 cycles. A final 25-cycle PCR with Deep VentR polymerase added sample barcodes and Illumina adapters. Before sequencing, amplicons of 200-500 bp were gel-purified using a QIAquick gel extraction kit. TCRbeta amplicons were sequenced on an Illumina HiSeq 2500 with 250-bp paired-end reads. On the study's bioinformatics: To recover full CDR3 sequences, reads were quality-trimmed using Trimmomatic v0.33 and paired reads were then merged using FLASH v1.2.11. V, D and J germline segments were assigned to the rearranged TCRbeta sequences using MiGEC v1.2.1b. VDJtools v1.0.0 computed clonotype statistics and Shannon-Wiener diversity indices. To cut down on sampling bias, every analysis after diversity analysis relied on just the 250 most abundant clonotypes from each sample. TCRdb reworked the public reads: Q25 trimming with fastp, MiXCR clone assembly, productive beta chains retained. A single entry per CDR3 protein holds the most common genes and DNA from its merged rows. The V and J calls here are based on TCRdb, not the publication. The sample data list a few hundred thousand distinct CDR3 sequences, and approximately 58% of these were observed just once. Approximately 15% of the sample rests with the top ten.

TRIzol reagent was used to extract blood RNA from unsorted whole blood, while the DNeasy Blood & Tissue kit provided the germline DNA. At the time of sampling, the patients had chronic HBV infection and had not received any treatment. Before surgery, about 4 milliliters of peripheral blood were collected into K2EDTA tubes. The sample taken for sequencing was peripheral blood. The rearrangement combines TRBV6-1 with TRBJ2-4; the D gene assignment is ambiguous. This receptor was identified in a woman aged 25 to 39 with primary liver carcinoma and hepatitis B virus infection. Here is the DNA: TGTGCCAGCAGGTTGGAAGGCGGCCTAGCCAAAAACATTCAGTACTTC. The translation is CASRLEGGLAKNIQYF.